The next 6 T cell receptor beta chains were all read from a single sample in a study of T cell repertoires in cytomegalovirus infection. TCRdb re-derived calls from the reads in MiXCR, one entry per CDR3 protein. The table shows fewer than 350,000 distinct CDR3 sequences, with roughly a sixth occurring only once. Source material: PBMCs. The receptors were sampled from a human donor in good health (CMV status not recorded). Some clones in this sample may be carry-over from other donors' samples.

There are a few counts of this clonotype. The chain employs TRBV27 and TRBJ2-7; maybe TRBD1 (7 bases). The V end was cut by 0 bases, the J end by 4 bases, with 16 bases between. Germline CDR1 is MNHEY and CDR2 is SMNVEV (reference sequence). The CDR3 consists of 16 residues. DNA for the CDR3: TGTGCCAGCAGTTTATCGCGGGACAGTCTCGTTTACGAGCAGTACTTC. This codes for CASSLSRDSLVYEQYF.

A few counts support this clonotype. The chain links TRBV19 to TRBJ1-5; unclear D gene. V lost 2 bases and J lost 3, with 5 bases in between. The CDR3 is 13 residues long. Germline CDR1 is LNHDA and CDR2 is SQIVND (reference sequence). CDR3 residues: CASSITPNQPQHF. The CDR3 DNA reads TGTGCCAGTAGTATAACCCCCAATCAGCCCCAGCATTTT.

V gene TRBV5-4 combines with J gene TRBJ2-5; 7 bases line up with TRBD2. Germline CDR1 and CDR2: SGHNT and YYREEE (reference sequence). The CDR3 totals 16 residues. Trimming at V came to 4 bases and at J to 3 bases, leaving 12 bases not matched to a gene. CDR3 sequence (DNA): TGTGCCAGCAGCCTCGGGGGGTCCGAGCTTAAAGAGACCCAGTACTTC. This gives the protein CASSLGGSELKETQYF.

The chain couples TRBV4-1 to TRBJ2-7; 13 bases align to TRBD2. J was trimmed by 3 bases and V by 4 bases; bases with no gene match: 3. Germline V gives CDR1 MGHRA, CDR2 YSYEKL. The CDR3 runs 15 residues. The CDR3 bases are TGCGCCAGCAGCCGGAGACTAGCGGGGGGCTACGAGCAGTACTTC. Its translation is CASSRRLAGGYEQYF.

In this sample, this clonotype turned up many times. Germline and junction disagree at one end, which may indicate a read error. V and J are TRBV12-3 or TRBV12-4 and TRBJ2-7; D is unclear. The CDR3 spans 12 residues. The CDR3: CATSRASYEQYF. CDR3 in DNA: TGTGCCACCAGTAGGGCTAGCTACGAGCAGTACTTC.

This sequence joins TRBV18 and TRBJ2-7, with 10 nucleotides matching TRBD1. Looked up from germline, CDR1 is KGHSH and CDR2 is LQKENI. J gave up 5 bases and V 2 bases, and 9 bases lay outside the gene matches. The CDR3 sequence is 16 residues long. This CDR3 is CASSPTTGTGDHEQYF. For the CDR3, the DNA is TGTGCCAGCTCACCAACGACCGGGACAGGGGACCACGAGCAGTACTTC. Using reference TRBV18 and TRBJ2-7 for the parts outside the CDR3, the full variable domain is NAGVMQNPRHLVRRRGQEARLRCSPMKGHSHVYWYRQLPEEGLKFMVYLQKENIIDESGMPKERFSAEFPKEGPSILRIQQVVRGDSAAYFCASSPTTGTGDHEQYFGPGTRLTVT.